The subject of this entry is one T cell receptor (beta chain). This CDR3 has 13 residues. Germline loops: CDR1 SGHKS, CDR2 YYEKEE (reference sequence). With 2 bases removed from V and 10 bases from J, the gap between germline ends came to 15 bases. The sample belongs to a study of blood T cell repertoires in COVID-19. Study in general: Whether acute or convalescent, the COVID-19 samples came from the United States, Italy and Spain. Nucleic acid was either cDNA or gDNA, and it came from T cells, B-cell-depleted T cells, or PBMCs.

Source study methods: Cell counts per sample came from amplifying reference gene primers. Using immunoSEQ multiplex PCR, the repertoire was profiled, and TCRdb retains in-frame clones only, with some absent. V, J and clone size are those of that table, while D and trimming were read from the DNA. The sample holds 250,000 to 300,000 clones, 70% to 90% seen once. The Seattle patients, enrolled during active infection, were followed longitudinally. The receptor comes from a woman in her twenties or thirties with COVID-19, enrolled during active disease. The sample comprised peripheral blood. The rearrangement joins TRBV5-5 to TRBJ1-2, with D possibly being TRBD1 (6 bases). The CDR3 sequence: CASSFGGAPVYTF. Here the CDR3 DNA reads TGTGCCAGCAGCTTTGGGGGGGCTCCTGTCTACACCTTC.